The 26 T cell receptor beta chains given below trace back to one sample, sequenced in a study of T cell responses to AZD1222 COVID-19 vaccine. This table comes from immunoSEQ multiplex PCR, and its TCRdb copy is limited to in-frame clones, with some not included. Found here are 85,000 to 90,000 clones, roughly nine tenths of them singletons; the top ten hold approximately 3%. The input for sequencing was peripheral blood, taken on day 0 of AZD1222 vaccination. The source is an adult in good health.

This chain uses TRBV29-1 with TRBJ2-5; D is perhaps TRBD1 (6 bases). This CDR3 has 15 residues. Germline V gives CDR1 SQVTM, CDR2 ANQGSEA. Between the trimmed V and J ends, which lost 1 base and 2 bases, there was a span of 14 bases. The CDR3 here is CSVEGPQGLQETQYF. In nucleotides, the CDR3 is TGCAGCGTTGAAGGGCCACAGGGTTTGCAAGAGACCCAGTACTTC.

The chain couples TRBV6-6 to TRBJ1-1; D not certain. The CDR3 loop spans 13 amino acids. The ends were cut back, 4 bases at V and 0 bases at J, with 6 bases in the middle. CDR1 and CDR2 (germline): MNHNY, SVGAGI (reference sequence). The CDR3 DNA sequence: TGTGCCAGCAGTTTCACAGTGAACACTGAAGCTTTCTTT. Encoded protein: CASSFTVNTEAFF.

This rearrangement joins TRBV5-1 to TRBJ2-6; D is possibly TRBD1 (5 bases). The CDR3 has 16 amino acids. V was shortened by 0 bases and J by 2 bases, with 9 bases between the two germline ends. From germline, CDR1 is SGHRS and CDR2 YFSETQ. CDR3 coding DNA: TGCGCCAGCAGCTTGGTGTCAGGGACTGGGGCCAACGTCCTGACTTTC. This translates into CASSLVSGTGANVLTF.

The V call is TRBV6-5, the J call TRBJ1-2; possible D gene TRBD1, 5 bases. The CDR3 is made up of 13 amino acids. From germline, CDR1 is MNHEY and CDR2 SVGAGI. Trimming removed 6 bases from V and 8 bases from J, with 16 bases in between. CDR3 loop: CASRDNELLGYTF. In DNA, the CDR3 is TGTGCCAGCAGGGACAACGAGCTCTTAGGCTACACCTTC.

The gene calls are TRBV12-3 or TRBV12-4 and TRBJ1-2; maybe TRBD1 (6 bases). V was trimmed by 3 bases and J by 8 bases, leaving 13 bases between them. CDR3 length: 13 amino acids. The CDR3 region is CASSFLQGQGYTF. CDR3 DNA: TGTGCCAGCAGTTTTTTACAGGGCCAAGGCTACACCTTC.

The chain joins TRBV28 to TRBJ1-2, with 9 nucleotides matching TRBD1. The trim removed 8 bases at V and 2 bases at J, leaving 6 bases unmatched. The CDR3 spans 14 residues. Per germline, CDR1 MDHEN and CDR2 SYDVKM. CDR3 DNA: TGTGCCAGCGATCCGACAGGGGGGAACTATGGCTACACCTTC. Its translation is CASDPTGGNYGYTF.

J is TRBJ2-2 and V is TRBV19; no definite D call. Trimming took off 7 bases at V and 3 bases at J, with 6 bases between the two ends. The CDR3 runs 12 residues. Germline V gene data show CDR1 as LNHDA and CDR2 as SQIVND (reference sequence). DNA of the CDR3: TGTGCCAGTATGGGTTACACCGGGGAGCTGTTTTTT. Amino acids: CASMGYTGELFF.

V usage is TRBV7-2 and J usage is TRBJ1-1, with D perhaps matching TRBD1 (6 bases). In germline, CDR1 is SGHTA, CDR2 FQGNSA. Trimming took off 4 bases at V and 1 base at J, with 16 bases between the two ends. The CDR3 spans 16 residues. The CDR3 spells CASSSPGTTSNTEAFF. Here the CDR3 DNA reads TGTGCCAGCAGCTCGCCCGGGACAACTTCGAACACTGAAGCTTTCTTT. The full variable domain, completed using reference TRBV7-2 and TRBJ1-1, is GAGVSQSPSNKVTEKGKDVELRCDPISGHTALYWYRQSLGQGLEFLIYFQGNSAPDKSGLPSDRFSAERTGGSVSTLTIQRTQQEDSAVYLCASSSPGTTSNTEAFFGQGTRLTVV.

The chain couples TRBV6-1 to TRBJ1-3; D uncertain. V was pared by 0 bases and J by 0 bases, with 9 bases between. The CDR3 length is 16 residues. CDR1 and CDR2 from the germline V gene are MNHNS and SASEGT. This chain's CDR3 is CASSEAAGFSGNTIYF. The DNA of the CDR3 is TGTGCCAGCAGTGAAGCGGCAGGCTTCTCTGGAAACACCATATATTTT.

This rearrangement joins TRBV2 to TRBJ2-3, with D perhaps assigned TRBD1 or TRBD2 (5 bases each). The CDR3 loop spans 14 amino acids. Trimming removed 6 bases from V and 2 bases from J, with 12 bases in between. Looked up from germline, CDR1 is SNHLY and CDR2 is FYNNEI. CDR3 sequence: CASRAGTNTDTQYF. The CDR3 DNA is TGTGCCAGCAGGGCCGGGACCAACACAGATACGCAGTATTTT.

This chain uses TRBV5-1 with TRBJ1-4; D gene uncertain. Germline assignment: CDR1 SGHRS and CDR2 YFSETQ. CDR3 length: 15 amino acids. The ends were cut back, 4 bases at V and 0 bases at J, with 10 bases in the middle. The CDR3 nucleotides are TGCGCCAGCAGCGCAAGCCCCACAACTAATGAAAAACTGTTTTTT. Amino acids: CASSASPTTNEKLFF.

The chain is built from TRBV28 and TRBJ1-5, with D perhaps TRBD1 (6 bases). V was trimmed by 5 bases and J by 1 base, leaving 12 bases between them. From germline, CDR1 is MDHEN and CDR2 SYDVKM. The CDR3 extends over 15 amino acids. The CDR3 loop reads CASSPRGASNQPQHF. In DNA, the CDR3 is TGTGCCAGCAGTCCACGGGGGGCAAGCAATCAGCCCCAGCATTTT.

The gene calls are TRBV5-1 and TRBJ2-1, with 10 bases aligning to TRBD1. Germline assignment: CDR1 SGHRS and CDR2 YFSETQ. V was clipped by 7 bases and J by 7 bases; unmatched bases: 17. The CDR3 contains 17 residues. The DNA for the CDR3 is TGCGCCAGCGAGAAATTACCGGGGACAGGGGACAATAATGAGCAGTTCTTC. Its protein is CASEKLPGTGDNNEQFF.

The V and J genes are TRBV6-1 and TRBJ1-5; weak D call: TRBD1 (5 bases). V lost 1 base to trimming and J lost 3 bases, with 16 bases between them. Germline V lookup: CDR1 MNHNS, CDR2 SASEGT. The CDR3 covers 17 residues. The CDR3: CASSEGLVGRVNQPQHF. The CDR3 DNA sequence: TGTGCCAGCAGTGAAGGTTTAGTAGGCAGGGTCAATCAGCCCCAGCATTTT.

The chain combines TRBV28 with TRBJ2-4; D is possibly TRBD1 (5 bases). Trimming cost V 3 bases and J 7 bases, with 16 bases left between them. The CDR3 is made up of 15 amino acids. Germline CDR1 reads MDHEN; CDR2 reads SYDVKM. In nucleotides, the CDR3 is TGTGCCAGCAGTTTGTTTCAGGGTGTACCCAACATTCAGTACTTC. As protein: CASSLFQGVPNIQYF. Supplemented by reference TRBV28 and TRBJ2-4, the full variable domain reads DVKVTQSSRYLVKRTGEKVFLECVQDMDHENMFWYRQDPGLGLRLIYFSYDVKMKEKGDIPEGYSVSREKKERFSLILESASTNQTSMYLCASSLFQGVPNIQYFGAGTRLSVL.

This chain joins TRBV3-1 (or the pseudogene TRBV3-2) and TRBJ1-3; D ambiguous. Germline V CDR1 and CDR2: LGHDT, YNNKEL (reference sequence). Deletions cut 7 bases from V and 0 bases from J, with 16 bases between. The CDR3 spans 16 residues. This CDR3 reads CASTRTDGGSGNTIYF. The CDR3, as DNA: TGTGCCAGCACTCGCACCGATGGCGGCTCTGGAAACACCATATATTTT.

In DNA form, the CDR3 reads TGTGCCAGCAGCAGTCGGGGGGCTGATGGCTACACCTTC. Encoded protein: CASSSRGADGYTF. This sequence joins TRBV5-4 and TRBJ1-2; tentative D call: TRBD1 (6 bases). The CDR3 sequence is 13 residues long. The germline V gene has CDR1 SGHNT and CDR2 YYREEE (reference sequence). V was shortened by 4 bases and J by 6 bases, with 13 bases between the two germline ends.

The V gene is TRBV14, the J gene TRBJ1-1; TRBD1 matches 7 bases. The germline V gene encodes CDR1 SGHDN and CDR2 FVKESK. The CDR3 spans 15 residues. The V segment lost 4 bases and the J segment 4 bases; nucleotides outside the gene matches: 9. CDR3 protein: CASSRGQAVITEAFF. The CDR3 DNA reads TGTGCCAGCAGCCGCGGACAGGCGGTTATCACTGAAGCTTTCTTT.

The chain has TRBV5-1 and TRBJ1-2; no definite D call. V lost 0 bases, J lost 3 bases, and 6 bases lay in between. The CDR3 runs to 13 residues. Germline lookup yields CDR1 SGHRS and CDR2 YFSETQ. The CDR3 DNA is TGCGCCAGCAGCTTGGCAGGAGACTATGGCTACACCTTC. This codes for CASSLAGDYGYTF.

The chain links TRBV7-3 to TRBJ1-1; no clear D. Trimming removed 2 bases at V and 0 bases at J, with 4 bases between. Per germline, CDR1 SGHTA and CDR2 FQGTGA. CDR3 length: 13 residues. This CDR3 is CASSLQMNTEAFF. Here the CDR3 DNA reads TGTGCCAGCAGCTTACAAATGAACACTGAAGCTTTCTTT.

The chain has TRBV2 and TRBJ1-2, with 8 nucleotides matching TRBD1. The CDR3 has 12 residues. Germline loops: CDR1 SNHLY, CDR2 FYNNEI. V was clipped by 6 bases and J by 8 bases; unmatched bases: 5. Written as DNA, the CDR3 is TGTGCCAGCAGAGAGACAGGGGTAGGCTACACCTTC. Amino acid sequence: CASRETGVGYTF.

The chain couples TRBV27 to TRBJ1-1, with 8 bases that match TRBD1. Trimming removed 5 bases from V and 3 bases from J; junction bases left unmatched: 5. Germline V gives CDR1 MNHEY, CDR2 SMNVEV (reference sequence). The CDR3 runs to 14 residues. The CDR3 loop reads CASSIRQGYTEAFF. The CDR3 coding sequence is TGTGCCAGCAGTATCCGACAGGGGTACACTGAAGCTTTCTTT.

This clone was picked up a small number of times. CDR3: CAATRDSSTDTQYF. CDR3 bases: TGTGCCGCAACCCGGGACAGCAGCACAGATACGCAGTATTTT. The chain links TRBV7-2 to TRBJ2-3; TRBD1 agrees at 7 bases. Germline V gene sequence: CDR1 SGHTA, CDR2 FQGNSA. The ends lost 11 bases at V and 0 bases at J; junction bases unmatched: 8. The CDR3 covers 14 residues.

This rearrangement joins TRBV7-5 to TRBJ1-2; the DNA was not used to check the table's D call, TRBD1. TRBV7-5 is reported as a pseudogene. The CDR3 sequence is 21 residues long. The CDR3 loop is CARSLVVARDRGLPDNYGYTF. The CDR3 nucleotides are TGTGCCAGAAGCTTAGTTGTAGCCCGGGACAGGGGCCTCCCAGATAACTATGGCTACACCTTC.

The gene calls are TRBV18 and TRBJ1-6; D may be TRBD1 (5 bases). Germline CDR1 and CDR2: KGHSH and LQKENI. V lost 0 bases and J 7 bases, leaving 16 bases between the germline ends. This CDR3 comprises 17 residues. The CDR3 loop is CASSPPQGTSGNSPLHF. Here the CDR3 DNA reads TGTGCCAGCTCACCACCGCAGGGAACCTCTGGCAATTCACCCCTCCACTTT.

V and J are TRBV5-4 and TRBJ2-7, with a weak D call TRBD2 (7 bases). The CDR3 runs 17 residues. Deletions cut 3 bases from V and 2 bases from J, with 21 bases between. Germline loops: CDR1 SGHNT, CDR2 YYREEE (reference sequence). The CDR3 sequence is CASSSTVGRGGAYEQYF. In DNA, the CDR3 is TGTGCCAGCAGCTCAACAGTGGGTAGAGGGGGGGCCTACGAGCAGTACTTC.